This is a list of T cell receptor beta chains from one sample in a study of tumor-infiltrating lymphocytes in primary liver carcinoma. TCRdb reanalysed the multiplex PCR reads using MiXCR and keeps one entry per CDR3 protein. Of roughly 200,000 distinct CDR3 sequences listed, just under 85% were seen once; the top ten hold 15% to 20%. Input material: tumor tissue from primary liver carcinoma. These receptors originate from a man aged 40-50 years with primary liver carcinoma and hepatitis B virus infection. Each CDR3 is given with its conserved first and last residue. D genes are given only for firm matches. The size entry is marked missing in some rows and otherwise reads once, few, many or a size class.

CASSLSGSAEETQNF	TGCGCGAGCAGCTTAAGCGGGAGCGCCGAAGAGACCCAGAACTTC	TRBV5-1	TRBJ2-5	-	TRBD2
CVSSFLTSGRTYNEQFF	TGTGTCAGCAGTTTCTTGACTAGCGGGAGAACTTACAATGAGCAGTTCTTC	TRBV5-4	TRBJ2-1	-	TRBD2
CASRQEVTSYEQYF	TGTGCCTCTCGACAGGAGGTGACTTCATACGAGCAGTACTTC	TRBV11-3	TRBJ2-7	-	-
CATEGRAGGEETQYF	TGTGCCACCGAGGGTAGGGCGGGAGGAGAAGAGACCCAGTACTTC	TRBV24-1	TRBJ2-5	-	TRBD2
CSAMASGTGTTYEQYF	TGCAGCGCCATGGCATCTGGGACCGGCACTACCTACGAGCAGTATTTC	TRBV29-1	TRBJ2-7	-	-
CASSILAGRTNNIKYF	TGCGCCAGCAGCATACTAGCGGGAAGGACCAATAACATTAAGTACTTC	TRBV10-1	TRBJ2-4	once	TRBD2
CASNLVGEPYNEHFF	TGCGCCAGCAACTTAGTTGGAGAGCCCTACAATGAGCATTTCTTC	TRBV5-1	TRBJ2-1	-	-
CVSSLRGRRAEAFF	TGTGTCAGCAGTCTTAGGGGGCGCAGGGCTGAAGCTTTCTTT	TRBV12-3/TRBV12-4	TRBJ1-1	-	TRBD1
CSAMASGSGTPHEQYF	TGCAGCGCCATGGCATCTGGGTCCGGCACTCCCCACGAGCAGTACTTC	TRBV29-1	TRBJ2-7	-	-
CASSLDGQAYNEQFF	TGTGCCAGCAGCTTAGACGGACAGGCCTACAATGAGCAGTTCTTC	TRBV7-2	TRBJ2-1	-	TRBD1
CNVVQEWNGYTF	TGCAACGTTGTCCAGGAGTGGAATGGCTACACCTTC	TRBV29-1	TRBJ1-2	-	-
CASSPGGRGRSGEQFF	TGTGCCAGCAGCCCAGGTGGACGGGGTAGGTCTGGTGAGCAGTTCTTC	TRBV5-4	TRBJ2-1	-	-
CASGLRGLTKNIQCF	TGTGCTAGTGGTTTAAGAGGGTTAACCAAAAACATTCAGTGCTTC	TRBV12-5	TRBJ2-4	-	-
CSVAPTGLQELYF	TGCAGTGTTGCCCCGACAGGGCTCCAAGAGCTGTACTTC	TRBV29-1	TRBJ2-7	-	TRBD1
CVSSHTDTQYF	TGTGTCAGCAGCCACACGGATACCCAGTATTTT	TRBV6-1	TRBJ2-3	-	-
CSVDTSGVETQYF	TGCAGCGTTGACACATCAGGGGTCGAGACCCAGTACTTC	TRBV29-1	TRBJ2-5	-	-
CSVEYPRGNSYEQYF	TGCAGCGTTGAATATCCAAGAGGGAACTCCTACGAGCAGTACTTC	TRBV29-1	TRBJ2-7	once	-
CGITEMAGGRTDTQYF	TGTGGCATCACTGAAATGGCGGGAGGGAGGACAGATACGCAGTATTTT	TRBV6-1	TRBJ2-3	-	TRBD2
CATSRHRGTDTQYF	TGTGCCACCAGCCGGCATAGGGGCACAGATACGCAGTATTTT	TRBV24-1	TRBJ2-3	-	-
CTNSYGLATERYF	TGTACCAACAGTTACGGACTAGCAACCGAGCGGTACTTC	TRBV6-2/TRBV6-3	TRBJ2-7	once	TRBD2
CSVMHPGQDEQLF	TGCAGCGTCATGCACCCTGGACAGGATGAGCAGCTCTTC	TRBV29-1	TRBJ2-1	-	TRBD1
CASSQFPPADNEQFF	TGCGCCAGCAGCCAATTCCCCCCGGCGGACAATGAGCAGTTCTTC	TRBV4-3	TRBJ2-1	few	-
CASSYVDEQFF	TGTGCCAGCAGTTACGTGGATGAGCAGTTCTTC	TRBV6-5	TRBJ2-1	many	-
CTSSQRPGLAGTYTQYF	TGTACCAGCAGCCAGAGACCGGGACTAGCGGGGACCTACACGCAGTACTTC	TRBV6-2/TRBV6-3	TRBJ2-7	once	TRBD2
CASLLDGGTSSYEEYF	TGTGCCAGTCTTTTGGATGGCGGAACTAGCTCCTACGAGGAGTACTTC	TRBV6-6	TRBJ2-7	-	-
CTSSSRTGGHQETQYF	TGCACCAGCAGCTCTAGAACAGGGGGCCACCAAGAGACCCAGTACTTC	TRBV5-1	TRBJ2-5	-	TRBD1
CASSRNWVGDSSYEQNF	TGTGCCAGCAGCCGGAATTGGGTTGGAGACAGCTCCTACGAGCAGAACTTC	TRBV4-2	TRBJ2-7	-	-
CASSLNILAGGDADTQYF	TGTGCCAGCAGCTTAAATATCCTTGCAGGAGGCGATGCGGATACGCAGTATTTT	TRBV11-2	TRBJ2-3	once	-
CARRRTLVTPLLF	TGTGCCAGAAGACGGACACTGGTTACACCCCTCCTCTTT	TRBV11-1	TRBJ1-6	-	-
CASSIAGGYEQYF	TGCGCCAGCAGTATAGCGGGAGGGTACGAGCAGTACTTC	TRBV5-1	TRBJ2-7	-	TRBD2
CASSKGTGDELFF	TGTGCCAGCAGTAAAGGGACAGGCGATGAGCTGTTCTTC	TRBV6-1	TRBJ2-1	-	TRBD1
CASSLGGPFDYEQYF	TGTGCCAGCAGCTTAGGGGGCCCCTTTGACTACGAGCAGTACTTC	TRBV11-2	TRBJ2-7	once	-
CASGVLAGVGQFF	TGTGCCAGCGGCGTACTAGCGGGAGTAGGGCAGTTCTTC	TRBV11-3	TRBJ2-1	-	TRBD2
CASSQGASGRLNEQFF	TGCGCCAGCAGCCAGGGCGCTAGCGGGAGATTGAATGAGCAGTTCTTC	TRBV4-3	TRBJ2-1	many	TRBD2
CSVASGLSYNEQFF	TGCAGTGTGGCTAGCGGCCTCTCCTACAATGAGCAGTTCTTC	TRBV20-1	TRBJ2-1	few	TRBD2
CASSNAGTANNEQFF	TGTGCCAGCAGTAATGCCGGGACTGCTAACAATGAGCAGTTCTTC	TRBV6-6	TRBJ2-1	many	-
CASSERGRGFRDTQYF	TGCGCCAGCAGTGAGCGAGGACGGGGCTTCAGAGATACGCAGTATTTT	TRBV10-1	TRBJ2-3	-	-
CASIWSLVSPLHF	TGTGCCAGCATCTGGTCACTGGTTTCACCCCTCCACTTT	TRBV11-1	TRBJ1-6	-	-
CSVRTGGGDTHYF	TGCAGCGTCAGGACGGGGGGCGGTGATACGCACTATTTT	TRBV29-1	TRBJ2-3	-	-
CSACWGNHEQYF	TGTAGCGCGTGCTGGGGTAATCACGAGCAGTACTTC	TRBV29-1	TRBJ2-7	-	-
CSIGPSGMDEQYF	TGCAGCATTGGTCCTAGCGGGATGGACGAGCAGTACTTC	TRBV29-1	TRBJ2-7	-	TRBD2
CVSSSSCNEQFF	TGTGTCAGCAGTAGCTCCTGCAATGAGCAGTTCTTC	TRBV5-4	TRBJ2-1	-	-
CASSEARAATNEKLFF	TGTGCCAGCAGTGAAGCGAGGGCTGCAACTAATGAAAAACTGTTTTTT	TRBV6-1	TRBJ1-4	-	-
CASSSNYGVYGYPF	TGTGCCAGCAGCTCCAATTACGGGGTCTATGGCTACCCCTTC	TRBV28	TRBJ1-2	-	-
CSVEDQGGSSYEQYF	TGCAGTGTTGAAGATCAAGGAGGGAGCTCCTATGAGCAGTACTTC	TRBV29-1	TRBJ2-7	-	-
CASGVQGPYEQYF	TGTGCCAGCGGGGTGCAGGGGCCTTACGAGCAGTACTTC	TRBV2	TRBJ2-7	-	-